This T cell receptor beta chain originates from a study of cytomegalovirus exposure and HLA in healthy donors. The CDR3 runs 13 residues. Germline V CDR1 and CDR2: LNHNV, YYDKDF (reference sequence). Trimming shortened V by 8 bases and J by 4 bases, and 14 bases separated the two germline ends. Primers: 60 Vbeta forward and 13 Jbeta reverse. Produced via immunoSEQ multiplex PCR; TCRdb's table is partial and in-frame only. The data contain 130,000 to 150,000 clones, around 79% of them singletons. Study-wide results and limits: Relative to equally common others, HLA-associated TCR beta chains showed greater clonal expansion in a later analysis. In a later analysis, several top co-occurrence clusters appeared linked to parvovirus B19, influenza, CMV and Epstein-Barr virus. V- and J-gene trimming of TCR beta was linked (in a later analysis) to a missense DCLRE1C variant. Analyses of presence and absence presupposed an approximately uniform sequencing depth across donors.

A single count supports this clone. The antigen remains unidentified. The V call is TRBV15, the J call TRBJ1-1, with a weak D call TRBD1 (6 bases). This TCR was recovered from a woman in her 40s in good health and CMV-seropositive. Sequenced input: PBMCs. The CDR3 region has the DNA TGTGCCACCTTAGGCAGGGGACGCACTGAAGCTTTCTTT. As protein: CATLGRGRTEAFF. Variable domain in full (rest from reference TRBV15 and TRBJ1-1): DAMVIQNPRYQVTQFGKPVTLSCSQTLNHNVMYWYQQKSSQAPKLLFHYYDKDFNNEADTPDNFQSRRPNTSFCFLDIRSPGLGDTAMYLCATLGRGRTEAFFGQGTRLTVV.